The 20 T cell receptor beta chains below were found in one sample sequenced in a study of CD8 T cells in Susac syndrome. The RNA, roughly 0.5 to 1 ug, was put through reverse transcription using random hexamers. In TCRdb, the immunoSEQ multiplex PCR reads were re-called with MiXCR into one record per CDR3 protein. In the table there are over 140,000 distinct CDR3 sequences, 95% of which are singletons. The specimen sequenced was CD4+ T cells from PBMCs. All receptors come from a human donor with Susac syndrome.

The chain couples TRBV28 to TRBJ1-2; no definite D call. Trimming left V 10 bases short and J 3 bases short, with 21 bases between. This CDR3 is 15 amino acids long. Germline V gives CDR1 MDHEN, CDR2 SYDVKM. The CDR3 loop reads CATNPPPSGDYGYTF. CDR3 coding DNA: TGTGCCACCAATCCCCCGCCGAGCGGCGACTATGGCTACACCTTC.

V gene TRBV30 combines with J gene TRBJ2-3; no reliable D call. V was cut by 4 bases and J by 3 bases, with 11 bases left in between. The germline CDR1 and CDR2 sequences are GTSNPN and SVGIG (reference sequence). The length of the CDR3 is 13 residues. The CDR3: CAWTAGWTDTQYF. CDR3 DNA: TGTGCCTGGACGGCTGGTTGGACAGATACGCAGTATTTT.

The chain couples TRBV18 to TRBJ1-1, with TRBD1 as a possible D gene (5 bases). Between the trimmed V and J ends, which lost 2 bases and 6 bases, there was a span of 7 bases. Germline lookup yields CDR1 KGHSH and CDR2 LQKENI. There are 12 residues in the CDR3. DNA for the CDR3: TGTGCCAGCTCACCATCGGGGGCTGAAGCTTTCTTT. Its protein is CASSPSGAEAFF.

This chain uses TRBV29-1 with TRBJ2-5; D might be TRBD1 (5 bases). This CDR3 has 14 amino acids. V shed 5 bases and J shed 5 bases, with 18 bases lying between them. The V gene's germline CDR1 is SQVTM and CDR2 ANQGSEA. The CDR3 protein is CSVMGRVLWETQYF. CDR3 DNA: TGCAGCGTTATGGGCAGGGTACTATGGGAGACCCAGTACTTC.

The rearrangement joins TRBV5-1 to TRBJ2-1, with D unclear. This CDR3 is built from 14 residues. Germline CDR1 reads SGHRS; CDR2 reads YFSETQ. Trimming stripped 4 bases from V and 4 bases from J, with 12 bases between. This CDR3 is CASSPTLGYNEQFF. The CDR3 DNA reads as TGCGCCAGCAGCCCGACGCTTGGATACAATGAGCAGTTCTTC. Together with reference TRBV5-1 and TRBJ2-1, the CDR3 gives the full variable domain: KAGVTQTPRYLIKTRGQQVTLSCSPISGHRSVSWYQQTPGQGLQFLFEYFSETQRNKGNFPGRFSGRQFSNSRSEMNVSTLELGDSALYLCASSPTLGYNEQFFGPGTRLTVL.

CDR3 nucleotide sequence: TGCAGCGTTGCCCTAGGTAGCTCTGGGGCCAACGTCCTGACTTTC. Its translation: CSVALGSSGANVLTF. V is TRBV29-1 and J is TRBJ2-6; D remains unclear. The V gene's germline CDR1 is SQVTM and CDR2 ANQGSEA. This CDR3 is built from 15 residues. V was clipped by 4 bases and J by 0 bases, with 10 bases between them.

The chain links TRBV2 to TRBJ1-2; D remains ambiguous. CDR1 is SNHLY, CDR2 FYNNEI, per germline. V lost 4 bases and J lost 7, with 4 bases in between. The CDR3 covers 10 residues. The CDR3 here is CASSVVGYTF. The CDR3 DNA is TGTGCCAGCAGTGTGGTTGGCTACACCTTC.

The CDR3 region is CAWGGEGKNIQYF. CDR3 DNA: TGTGCCTGGGGGGGGGAGGGGAAGAACATTCAGTACTTC. V is TRBV30 and J is TRBJ2-4, with 7 bases that match TRBD2. J lost 7 bases, V lost 5 bases, and 8 bases had no gene match. CDR1 is GTSNPN and CDR2 is SVGIG in the germline V gene (reference sequence). This CDR3 is 13 amino acids long.

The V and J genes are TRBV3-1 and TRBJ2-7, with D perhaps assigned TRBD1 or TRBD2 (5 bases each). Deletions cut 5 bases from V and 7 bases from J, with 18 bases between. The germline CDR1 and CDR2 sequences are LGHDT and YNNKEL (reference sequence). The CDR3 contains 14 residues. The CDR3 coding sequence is TGTGCCAGCAGCTATCGGGACGGCTCGCAGGAGCAGTACTTC. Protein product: CASSYRDGSQEQYF.

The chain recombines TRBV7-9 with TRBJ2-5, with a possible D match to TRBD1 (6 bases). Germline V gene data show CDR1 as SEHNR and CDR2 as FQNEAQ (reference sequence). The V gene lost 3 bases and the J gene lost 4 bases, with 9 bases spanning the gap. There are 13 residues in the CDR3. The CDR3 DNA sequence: TGTGCCAGCAGCTTCAGGGGCGCAGAGACCCAGTACTTC. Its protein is CASSFRGAETQYF.

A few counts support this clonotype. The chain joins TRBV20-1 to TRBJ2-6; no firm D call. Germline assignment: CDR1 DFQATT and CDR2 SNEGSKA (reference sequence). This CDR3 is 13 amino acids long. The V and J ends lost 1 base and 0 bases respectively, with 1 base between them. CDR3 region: CSARGSGANVLTF. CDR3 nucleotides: TGCAGTGCTAGAGGCTCTGGGGCCAACGTCCTGACTTTC.

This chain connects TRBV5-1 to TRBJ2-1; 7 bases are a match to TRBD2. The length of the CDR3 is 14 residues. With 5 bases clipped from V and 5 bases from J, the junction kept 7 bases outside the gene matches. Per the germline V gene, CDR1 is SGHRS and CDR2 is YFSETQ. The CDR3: CASRFGGGDNEQFF. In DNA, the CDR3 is TGCGCCAGCAGATTTGGCGGGGGAGACAATGAGCAGTTCTTC.

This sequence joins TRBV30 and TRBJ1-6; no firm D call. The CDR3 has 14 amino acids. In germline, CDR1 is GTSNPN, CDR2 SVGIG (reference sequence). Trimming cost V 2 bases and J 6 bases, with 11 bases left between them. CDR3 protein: CAWSPRTVNSPLHF. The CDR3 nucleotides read TGTGCCTGGAGTCCAAGGACGGTTAATTCACCCCTCCACTTT.

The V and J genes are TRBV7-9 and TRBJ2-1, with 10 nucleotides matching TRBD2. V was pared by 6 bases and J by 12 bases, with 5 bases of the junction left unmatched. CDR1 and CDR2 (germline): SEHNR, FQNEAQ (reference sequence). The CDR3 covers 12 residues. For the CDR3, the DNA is TGTGCCAGCAGGTCTAGCGGGGGCTGGCAGTTCTTC. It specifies CASRSSGGWQFF.

The CDR3 nucleotides are TGTGCCAGCAGTGTGACAGGGCAAGACAATGAGCAGTTCTTC. Its protein is CASSVTGQDNEQFF. The rearrangement joins TRBV2 to TRBJ2-1; TRBD1 matches 7 bases. Trimming at V came to 4 bases and at J to 5 bases, leaving 5 bases not matched to a gene. The CDR3 is made up of 14 amino acids. Germline V gene lookup returns CDR1 SNHLY and CDR2 FYNNEI.

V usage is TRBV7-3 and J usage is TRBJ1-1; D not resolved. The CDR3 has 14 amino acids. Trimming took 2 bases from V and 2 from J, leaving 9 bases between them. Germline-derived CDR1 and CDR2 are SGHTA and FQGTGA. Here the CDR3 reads CASSLGATNTEAFF. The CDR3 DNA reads TGTGCCAGCAGCTTAGGAGCGACTAACACTGAAGCTTTCTTT.

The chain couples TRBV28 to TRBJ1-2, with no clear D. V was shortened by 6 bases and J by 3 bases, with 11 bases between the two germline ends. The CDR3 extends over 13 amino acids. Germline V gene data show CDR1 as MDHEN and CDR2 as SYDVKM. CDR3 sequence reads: CASSWAQDYGYTF. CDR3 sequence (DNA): TGTGCCAGCAGCTGGGCCCAGGACTATGGCTACACCTTC.

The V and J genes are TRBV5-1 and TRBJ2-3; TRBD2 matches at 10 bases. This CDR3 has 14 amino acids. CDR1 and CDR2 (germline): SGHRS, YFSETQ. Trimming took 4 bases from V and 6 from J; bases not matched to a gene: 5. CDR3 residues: CASSLAGVADTQYF. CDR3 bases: TGCGCCAGCAGCCTAGCGGGAGTCGCCGATACGCAGTATTTT. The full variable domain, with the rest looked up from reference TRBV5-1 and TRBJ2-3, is KAGVTQTPRYLIKTRGQQVTLSCSPISGHRSVSWYQQTPGQGLQFLFEYFSETQRNKGNFPGRFSGRQFSNSRSEMNVSTLELGDSALYLCASSLAGVADTQYFGPGTRLTVL.

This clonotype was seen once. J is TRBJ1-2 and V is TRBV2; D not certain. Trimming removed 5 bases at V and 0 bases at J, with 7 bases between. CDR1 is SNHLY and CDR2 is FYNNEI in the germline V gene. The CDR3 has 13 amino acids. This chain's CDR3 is CASSRVTNYGYTF. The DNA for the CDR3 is TGTGCCAGCAGTAGAGTCACTAACTATGGCTACACCTTC.

This chain's CDR3 is CASSQETTVTNEKLFF. The CDR3 DNA is TGCGCCAGCAGCCAAGAGACGACAGTAACTAATGAAAAACTGTTTTTT. The V and J genes are TRBV4-1 and TRBJ1-4, with D possibly matching TRBD1 (5 bases). Germline assignment: CDR1 MGHRA and CDR2 YSYEKL. The CDR3 is 16 amino acids. Between the trimmed V and J ends, which lost 0 bases and 1 base, there was a span of 9 bases.